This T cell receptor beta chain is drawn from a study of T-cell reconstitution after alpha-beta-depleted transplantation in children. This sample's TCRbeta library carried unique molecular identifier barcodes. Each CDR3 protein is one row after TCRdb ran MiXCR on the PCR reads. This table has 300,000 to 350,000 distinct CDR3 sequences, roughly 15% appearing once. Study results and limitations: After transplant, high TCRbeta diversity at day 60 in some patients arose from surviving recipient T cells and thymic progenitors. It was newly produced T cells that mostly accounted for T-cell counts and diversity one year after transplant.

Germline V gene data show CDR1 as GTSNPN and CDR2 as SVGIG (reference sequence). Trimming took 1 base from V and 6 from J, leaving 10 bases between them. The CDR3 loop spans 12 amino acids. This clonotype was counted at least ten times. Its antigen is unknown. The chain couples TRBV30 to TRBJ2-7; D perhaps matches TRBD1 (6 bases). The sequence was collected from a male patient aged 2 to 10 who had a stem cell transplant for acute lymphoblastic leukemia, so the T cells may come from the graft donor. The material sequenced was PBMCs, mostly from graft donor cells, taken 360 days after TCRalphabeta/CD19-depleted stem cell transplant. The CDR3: CAWSEGRGEQYF. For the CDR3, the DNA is TGTGCCTGGAGTGAAGGCAGGGGCGAGCAGTACTTC.